This T cell receptor (beta chain) stems from a study of cytomegalovirus exposure and HLA in healthy donors. Germline V gives CDR1 SGHTA, CDR2 FQGTGA. CDR3 length: 15 amino acids. V lost 5 bases and J 2 bases, leaving 15 bases between the germline ends. PCR primers comprised 60 Vbeta and 13 Jbeta primers. Using immunoSEQ multiplex PCR, the repertoire was profiled, and TCRdb retains in-frame clones only, with some absent. The table records approximately 77,000 clones, 72% of them present only once. This TCR derives from a man aged 55-75 years in good health and CMV-seropositive. The gene calls are TRBV7-3 and TRBJ2-5, with unresolved D. Sequencing was carried out using PBMCs. The CDR3 region is CASSPAPTSQETQYF. CDR3 coding DNA: TGTGCCAGCAGCCCCGCGCCGACTTCTCAAGAGACCCAGTACTTC.